This T cell receptor (beta chain) was obtained from a study of blood T cell repertoires in COVID-19. The V segment lost 4 bases and the J segment 4 bases; nucleotides outside the gene matches: 5. The CDR3 loop spans 14 amino acids. Germline CDR1 MNHEY, CDR2 SVGAGI. TCRdb keeps only in-frame clones here, not all; method: immunoSEQ multiplex PCR. This sample has 90,000 to 150,000 clones, with more than 75% found just once. Sequencing was performed on peripheral blood. This rearrangement joins TRBV6-5 to TRBJ1-2; 8 bases line up with TRBD1. This sequence was found in a woman in her forties or fifties with acute or convalescent COVID-19. CDR3 residues: CASSSDREFYGYTF. The CDR3 nucleotides are TGTGCCAGCAGTTCGGACAGGGAATTCTATGGCTACACCTTC.